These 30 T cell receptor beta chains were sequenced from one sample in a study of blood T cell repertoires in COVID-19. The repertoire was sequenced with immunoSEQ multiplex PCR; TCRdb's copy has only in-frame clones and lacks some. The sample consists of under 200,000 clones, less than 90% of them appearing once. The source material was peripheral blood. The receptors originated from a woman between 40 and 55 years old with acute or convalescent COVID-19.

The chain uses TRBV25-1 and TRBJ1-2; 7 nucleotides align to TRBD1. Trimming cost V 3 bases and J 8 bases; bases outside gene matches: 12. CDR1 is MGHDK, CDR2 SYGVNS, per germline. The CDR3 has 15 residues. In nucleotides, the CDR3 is TGTGCCAGCAGTGATCCGACAGGGCCCCCGAGAGGCTACACCTTC. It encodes CASSDPTGPPRGYTF.

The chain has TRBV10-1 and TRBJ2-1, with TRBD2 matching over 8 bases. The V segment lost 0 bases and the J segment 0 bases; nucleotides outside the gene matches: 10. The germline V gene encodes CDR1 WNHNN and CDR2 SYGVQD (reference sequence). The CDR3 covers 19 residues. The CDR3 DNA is TGCGCCAGCAGTGAGTCGACCAGCGGGGGACATAGCTCCTACAATGAGCAGTTCTTC. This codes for CASSESTSGGHSSYNEQFF.

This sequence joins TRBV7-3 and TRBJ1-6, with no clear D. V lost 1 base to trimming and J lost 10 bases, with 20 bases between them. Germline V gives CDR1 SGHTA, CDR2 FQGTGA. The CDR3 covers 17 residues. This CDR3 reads CASSLNAAGSTGSPLHF. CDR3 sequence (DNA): TGTGCCAGCAGCTTAAACGCGGCTGGGTCGACGGGGTCACCCCTCCACTTT.

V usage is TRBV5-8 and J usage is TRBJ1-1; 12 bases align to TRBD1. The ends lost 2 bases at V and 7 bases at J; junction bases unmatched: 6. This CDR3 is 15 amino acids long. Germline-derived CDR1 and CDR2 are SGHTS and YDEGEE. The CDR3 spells CASSLTGQGAYEAFF. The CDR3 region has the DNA TGTGCCAGCAGCTTAACGGGACAGGGGGCCTATGAAGCTTTCTTT.

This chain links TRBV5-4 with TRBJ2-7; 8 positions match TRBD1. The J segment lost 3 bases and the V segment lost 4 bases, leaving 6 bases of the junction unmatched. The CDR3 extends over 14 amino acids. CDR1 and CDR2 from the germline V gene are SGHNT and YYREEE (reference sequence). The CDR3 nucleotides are TGTGCCAGCAGCACCCGGGACAGGTTCTACGAGCAGTACTTC. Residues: CASSTRDRFYEQYF.

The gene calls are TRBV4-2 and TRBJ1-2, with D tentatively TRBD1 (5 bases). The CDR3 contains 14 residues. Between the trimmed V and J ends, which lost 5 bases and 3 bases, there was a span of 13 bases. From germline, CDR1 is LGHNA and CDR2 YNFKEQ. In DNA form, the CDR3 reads TGTGCCAGCAGCTATCGCAGGGTGGACTATGGCTACACCTTC. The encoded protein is CASSYRRVDYGYTF.

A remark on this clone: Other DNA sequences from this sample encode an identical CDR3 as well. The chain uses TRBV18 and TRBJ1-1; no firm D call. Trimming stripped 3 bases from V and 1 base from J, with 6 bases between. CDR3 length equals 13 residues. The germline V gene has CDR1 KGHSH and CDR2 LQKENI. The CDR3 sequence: CASSPSGNTEAFF. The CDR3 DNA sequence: TGTGCCAGCTCACCGTCAGGGAACACTGAAGCTTTCTTT.

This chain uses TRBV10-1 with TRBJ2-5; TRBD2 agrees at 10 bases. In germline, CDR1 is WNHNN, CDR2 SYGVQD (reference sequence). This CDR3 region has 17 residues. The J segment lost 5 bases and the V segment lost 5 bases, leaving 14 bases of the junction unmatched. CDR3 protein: CASSQGSSGSGMETQYF. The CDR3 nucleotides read TGCGCCAGCAGTCAGGGGTCTAGCGGGAGTGGCATGGAGACCCAGTACTTC.

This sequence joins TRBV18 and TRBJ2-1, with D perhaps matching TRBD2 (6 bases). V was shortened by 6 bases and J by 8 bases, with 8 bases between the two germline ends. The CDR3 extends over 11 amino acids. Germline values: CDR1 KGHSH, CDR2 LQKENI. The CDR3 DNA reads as TGTGCCAGCTCCCGGGACTATGAGCAGTTCTTC. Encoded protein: CASSRDYEQFF.

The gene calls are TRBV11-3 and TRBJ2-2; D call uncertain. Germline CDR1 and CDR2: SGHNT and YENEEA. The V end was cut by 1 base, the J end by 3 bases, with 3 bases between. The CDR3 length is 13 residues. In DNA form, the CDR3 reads TGTGCCAGCAGCTTAGGAGACACCGGGGAGCTGTTTTTT. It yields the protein CASSLGDTGELFF.

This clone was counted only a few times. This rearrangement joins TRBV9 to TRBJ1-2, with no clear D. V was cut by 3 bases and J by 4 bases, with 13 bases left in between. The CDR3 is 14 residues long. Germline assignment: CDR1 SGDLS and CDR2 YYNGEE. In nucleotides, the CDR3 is TGTGCCAGCAGCGAGACACGGGGATCCTATGGCTACACCTTC. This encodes CASSETRGSYGYTF.

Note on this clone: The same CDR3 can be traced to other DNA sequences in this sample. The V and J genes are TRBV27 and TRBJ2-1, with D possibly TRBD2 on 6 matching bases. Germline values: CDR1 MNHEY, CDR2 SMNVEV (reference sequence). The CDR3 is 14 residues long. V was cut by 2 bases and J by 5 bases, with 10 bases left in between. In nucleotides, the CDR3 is TGTGCCAGCAGTTTAGCGGGCGGGAACAATGAGCAGTTCTTC. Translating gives CASSLAGGNNEQFF.

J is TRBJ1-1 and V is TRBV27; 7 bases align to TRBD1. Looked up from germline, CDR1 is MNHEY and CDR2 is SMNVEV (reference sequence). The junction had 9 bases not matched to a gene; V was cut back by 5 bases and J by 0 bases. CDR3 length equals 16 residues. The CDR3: CASSADPTGMNTEAFF. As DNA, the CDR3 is TGTGCCAGCAGTGCCGATCCGACAGGGATGAACACTGAAGCTTTCTTT.

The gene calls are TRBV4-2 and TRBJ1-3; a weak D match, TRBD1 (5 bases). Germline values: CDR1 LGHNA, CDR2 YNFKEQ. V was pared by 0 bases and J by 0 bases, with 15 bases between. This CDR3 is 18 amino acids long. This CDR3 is CASSQDPSTASSGNTIYF. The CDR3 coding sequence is TGTGCCAGCAGCCAAGATCCCTCGACAGCCTCCTCTGGAAACACCATATATTTT.

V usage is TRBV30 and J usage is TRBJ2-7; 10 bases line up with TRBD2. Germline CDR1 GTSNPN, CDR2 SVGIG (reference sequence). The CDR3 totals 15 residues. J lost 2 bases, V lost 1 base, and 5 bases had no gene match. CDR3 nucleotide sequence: TGTGCCTGGAGTGCACTAGCGGGACCTCCCTACGAGCAGTACTTC. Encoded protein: CAWSALAGPPYEQYF.

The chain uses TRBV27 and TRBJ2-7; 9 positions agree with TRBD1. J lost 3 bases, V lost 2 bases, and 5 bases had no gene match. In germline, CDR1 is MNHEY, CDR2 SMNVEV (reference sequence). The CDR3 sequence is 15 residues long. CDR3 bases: TGTGCCAGCAGTTTAATCGGGACAGGGTACTACGAGCAGTACTTC. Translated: CASSLIGTGYYEQYF.

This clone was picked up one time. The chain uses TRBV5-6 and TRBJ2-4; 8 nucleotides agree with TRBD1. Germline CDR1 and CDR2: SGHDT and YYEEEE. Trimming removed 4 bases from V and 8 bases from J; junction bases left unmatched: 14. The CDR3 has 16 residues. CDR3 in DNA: TGTGCCAGCAGCACCGCCCCAGGGGGCCCTGGGTACATTCAGTACTTC. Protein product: CASSTAPGGPGYIQYF.

This chain's CDR3 is CASQTGTGNTIYF. DNA of the CDR3: TGTGCCAGCCAGACAGGGACAGGAAACACCATATATTTT. The chain is built from TRBV28 and TRBJ1-3; TRBD1 agrees at 7 bases. Germline V gene lookup returns CDR1 MDHEN and CDR2 SYDVKM. The CDR3 contains 13 residues. J lost 4 bases, V lost 8 bases, and 5 bases had no gene match.

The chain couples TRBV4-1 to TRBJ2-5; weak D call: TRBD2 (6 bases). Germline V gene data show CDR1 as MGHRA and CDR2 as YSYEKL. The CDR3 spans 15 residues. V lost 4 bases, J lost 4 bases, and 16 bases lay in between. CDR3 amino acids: CASSPSPVGGETQYF. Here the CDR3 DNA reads TGCGCCAGCAGCCCTAGTCCCGTGGGGGGAGAGACCCAGTACTTC.

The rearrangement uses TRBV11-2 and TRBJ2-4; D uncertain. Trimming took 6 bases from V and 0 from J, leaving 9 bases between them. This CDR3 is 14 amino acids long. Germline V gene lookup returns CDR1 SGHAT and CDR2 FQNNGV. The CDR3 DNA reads TGTGCCAGCAGTCCTAGTCTAGCCAAAAACATTCAGTACTTC. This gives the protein CASSPSLAKNIQYF.

DNA for the CDR3: TGTGCCAGTACCCCGGGGCAGGGGGCTGCCGGGGAGCTGTTTTTT. Translation gives CASTPGQGAAGELFF. V and J are TRBV19 and TRBJ2-2; 8 bases are a match to TRBD1. V lost 7 bases, J lost 6 bases, and 10 bases stayed unmatched. CDR3 length equals 15 residues. The germline V gene encodes CDR1 LNHDA and CDR2 SQIVND (reference sequence).

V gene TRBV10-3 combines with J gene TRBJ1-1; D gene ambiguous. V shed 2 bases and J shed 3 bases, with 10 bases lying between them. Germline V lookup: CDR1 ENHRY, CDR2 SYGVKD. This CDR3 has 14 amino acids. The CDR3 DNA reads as TGTGCCATCAGTGAGCCTAACAGAGACACTGAAGCTTTCTTT. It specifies CAISEPNRDTEAFF.

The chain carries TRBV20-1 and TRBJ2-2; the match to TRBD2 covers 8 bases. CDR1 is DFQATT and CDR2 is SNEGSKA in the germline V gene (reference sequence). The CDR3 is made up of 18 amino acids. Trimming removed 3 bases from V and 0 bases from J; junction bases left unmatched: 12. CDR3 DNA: TGCAGTGCTAGTCCAGGGGCTAGCGGGTACGCGAACACCGGGGAGCTGTTTTTT. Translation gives CSASPGASGYANTGELFF.

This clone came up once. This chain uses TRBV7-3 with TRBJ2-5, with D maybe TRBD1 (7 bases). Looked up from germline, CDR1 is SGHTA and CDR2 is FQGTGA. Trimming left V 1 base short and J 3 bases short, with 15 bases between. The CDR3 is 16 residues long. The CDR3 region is CASSLNGGTEKETQYF. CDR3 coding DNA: TGTGCCAGCAGCTTAAATGGGGGGACAGAAAAAGAGACCCAGTACTTC. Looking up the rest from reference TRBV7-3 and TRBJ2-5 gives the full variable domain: GAGVSQTPSNKVTEKGKYVELRCDPISGHTALYWYRQSLGQGPEFLIYFQGTGAADDSGLPNDRFFAVRPEGSVSTLKIQRTERGDSAVYLCASSLNGGTEKETQYFGPGTRLLVL.

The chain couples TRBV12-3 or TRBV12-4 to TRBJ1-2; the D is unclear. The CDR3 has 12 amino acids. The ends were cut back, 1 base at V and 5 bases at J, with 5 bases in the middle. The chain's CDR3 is CASSLGLYGYTF. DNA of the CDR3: TGTGCCAGCAGTTTAGGGCTTTATGGCTACACCTTC.

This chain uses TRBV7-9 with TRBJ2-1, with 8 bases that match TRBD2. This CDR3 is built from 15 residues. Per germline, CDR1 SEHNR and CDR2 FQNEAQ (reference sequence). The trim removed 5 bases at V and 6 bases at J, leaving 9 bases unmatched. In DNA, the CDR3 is TGTGCCAGCAGCCCCCGTCGGGAGGGGATCAATGAGCAGTTCTTC. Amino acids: CASSPRREGINEQFF.

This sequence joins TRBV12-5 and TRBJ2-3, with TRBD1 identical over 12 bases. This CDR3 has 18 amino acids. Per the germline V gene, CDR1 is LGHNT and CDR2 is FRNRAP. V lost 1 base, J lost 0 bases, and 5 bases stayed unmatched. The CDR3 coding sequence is TGTGCTAGTGGTTTGGCCCGGGACAGGGGGCTGAGCACAGATACGCAGTATTTT. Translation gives CASGLARDRGLSTDTQYF.

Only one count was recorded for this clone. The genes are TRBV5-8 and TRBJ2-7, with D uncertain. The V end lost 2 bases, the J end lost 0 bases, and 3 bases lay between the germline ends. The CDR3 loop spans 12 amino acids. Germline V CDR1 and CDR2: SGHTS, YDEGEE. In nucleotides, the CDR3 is TGTGCCAGCAGCTTCCTCTCCTACGAGCAGTACTTC. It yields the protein CASSFLSYEQYF.

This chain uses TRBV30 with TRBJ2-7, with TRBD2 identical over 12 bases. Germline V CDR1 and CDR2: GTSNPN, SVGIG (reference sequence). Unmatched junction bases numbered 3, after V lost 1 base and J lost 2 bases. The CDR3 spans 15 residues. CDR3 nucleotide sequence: TGTGCCTGGAGTGGGGCTAGCGGGGGGGCCTACGAGCAGTACTTC. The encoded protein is CAWSGASGGAYEQYF.

The CDR3 sequence is CASSLAHRDQPQHF. The DNA for the CDR3 is TGTGCCAGCAGTTTGGCCCACAGGGATCAGCCCCAGCATTTT. V is TRBV28 and J is TRBJ1-5, with TRBD1 as a possible D gene (6 bases). V lost 3 bases to trimming and J lost 5 bases, with 11 bases between them. CDR1 MDHEN and CDR2 SYDVKM come from the germline V gene. The length of the CDR3 is 14 residues. The full variable domain, its missing parts supplied by reference TRBV28 and TRBJ1-5, is DVKVTQSSRYLVKRTGEKVFLECVQDMDHENMFWYRQDPGLGLRLIYFSYDVKMKEKGDIPEGYSVSREKKERFSLILESASTNQTSMYLCASSLAHRDQPQHFGDGTRLSIL.